These T cell receptor beta chains were read from a single sample in a study of PD-1 blockade in classical Hodgkin lymphoma. Libraries were prepared by immunoSEQ multiplex PCR; TCRdb keeps only in-frame clonotypes and omits some of them. The sample yields about 89,000 clones, 90% seen once. Sequences were derived from peripheral blood mononuclear cells (PBMCs), sampled before the fourth cycle of nivolumab. The receptors originated from a human donor with classical Hodgkin lymphoma. Both conserved end residues are part of each CDR3. D genes are given only for firm matches.

j_gene: TRBJ2-2; v_gene: TRBV6-5; d_gene: .; CDR3aa: CASSYVGSPNTGELFF; CDR3nt: TGTGCCAGCAGTTATGTAGGGAGCCCGAACACCGGGGAGCTGTTTTTT
j_gene: TRBJ1-1; v_gene: TRBV27; d_gene: .; CDR3aa: CASSLTQGLEAFF; CDR3nt: TGTGCCAGCAGTTTAACTCAGGGGCTTGAAGCTTTCTTT
j_gene: TRBJ1-2; v_gene: TRBV6-6; d_gene: .; CDR3aa: CASSYVPPYGYTF; CDR3nt: TGTGCCAGCAGTTACGTCCCTCCCTATGGCTACACCTTC
j_gene: TRBJ2-3; v_gene: TRBV28; d_gene: .; CDR3aa: CASTLPGTDTQYF; CDR3nt: TGTGCCAGCACCCTCCCAGGGACAGATACGCAGTATTTT
j_gene: TRBJ1-1; v_gene: TRBV7-2; d_gene: .; CDR3aa: CASSLYSPRNTEAFF; CDR3nt: TGTGCCAGCAGCTTGTACTCGCCGCGGAACACTGAAGCTTTCTTT
j_gene: TRBJ2-2; v_gene: TRBV7-2; d_gene: TRBD1; CDR3aa: CASSWLKGQGSGELFF; CDR3nt: TGTGCCAGCAGCTGGCTAAAAGGACAGGGAAGCGGGGAGCTGTTTTTT
j_gene: TRBJ2-1; v_gene: TRBV6-5; d_gene: .; CDR3aa: CASSRGHHTNNEQFF; CDR3nt: TGTGCCAGCAGTCGGGGACACCACACGAACAATGAGCAGTTCTTC
j_gene: TRBJ1-1; v_gene: TRBV15; d_gene: TRBD1; CDR3aa: CATSSDTGAATEAFF; CDR3nt: TGTGCCACCAGCAGTGACACAGGGGCGGCTACTGAAGCTTTCTTT
j_gene: TRBJ1-5; v_gene: TRBV19; d_gene: TRBD1; CDR3aa: CASSSGGTGYSNQPQHF; CDR3nt: TGTGCCAGTAGTTCCGGAGGGACAGGTTATAGCAATCAGCCCCAGCATTTT
j_gene: TRBJ1-1; v_gene: TRBV13; d_gene: .; CDR3aa: CASSLGAEQAFF; CDR3nt: TGTGCCAGCAGCTTAGGGGCAGAGCAAGCTTTCTTT